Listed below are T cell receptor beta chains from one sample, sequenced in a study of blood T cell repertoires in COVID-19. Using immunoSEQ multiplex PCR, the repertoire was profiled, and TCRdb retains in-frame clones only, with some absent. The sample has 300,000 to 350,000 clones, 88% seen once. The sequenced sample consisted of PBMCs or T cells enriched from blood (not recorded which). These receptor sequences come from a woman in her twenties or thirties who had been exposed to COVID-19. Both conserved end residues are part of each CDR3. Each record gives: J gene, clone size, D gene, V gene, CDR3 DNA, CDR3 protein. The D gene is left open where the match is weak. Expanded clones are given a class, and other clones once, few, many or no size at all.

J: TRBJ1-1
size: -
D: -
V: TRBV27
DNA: TGTGCCAGCAGTTTCGCCAGGAACACTGAAGCTTTCTTT
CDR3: CASSFARNTEAFF

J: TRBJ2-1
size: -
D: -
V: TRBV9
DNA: TGTGCCAGCAGCTTCGTGAGCGCCTACTCCTACAATGAGCAGTTCTTC
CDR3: CASSFVSAYSYNEQFF

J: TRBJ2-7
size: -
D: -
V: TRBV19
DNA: TGTGCCAGTAGTATAGTGGGGCGGGCAGGGAGGATCTACGAGCAGTACTTC
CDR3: CASSIVGRAGRIYEQYF

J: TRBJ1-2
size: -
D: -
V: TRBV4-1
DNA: TGCGCCAGCAGCCAAGAAAACAGGGCTGGCTACACCTTC
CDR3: CASSQENRAGYTF

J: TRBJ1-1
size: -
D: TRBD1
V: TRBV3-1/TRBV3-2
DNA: TGTGCCAGCAGCCGACAGGGGGAGAACACTGAAGCTTTCTTT
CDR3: CASSRQGENTEAFF

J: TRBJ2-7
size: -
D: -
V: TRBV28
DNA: TGTGCCAGCAGTTTAAAGCCCCTCGGGTCCTACGAGCAGTACTTC
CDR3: CASSLKPLGSYEQYF

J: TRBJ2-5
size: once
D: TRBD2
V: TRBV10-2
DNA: TGCGCCAGCAGGGTAACTAGCGGGAGGATCGGGCAAGAGACCCAGTACTTC
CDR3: CASRVTSGRIGQETQYF

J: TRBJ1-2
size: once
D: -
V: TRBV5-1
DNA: TGCGCCAGCAGCAGAACAGGGTCGAATGGCTACACCTTC
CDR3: CASSRTGSNGYTF

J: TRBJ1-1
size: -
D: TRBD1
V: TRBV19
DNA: TGTGCCAGTAGTCCTCAGGACAGGGGGCGGGGGTTCGAAGCTTTCTTT
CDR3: CASSPQDRGRGFEAFF

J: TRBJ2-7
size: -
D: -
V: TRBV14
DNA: TGTGCCAGCAGCCCTGTTAATACAAGGGGCGAGCAGTACTTC
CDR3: CASSPVNTRGEQYF

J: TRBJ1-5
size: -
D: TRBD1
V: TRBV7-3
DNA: TGTGCCAGCAGCCCAGGGGGCTCCAATCAGCCCCAGCATTTT
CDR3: CASSPGGSNQPQHF

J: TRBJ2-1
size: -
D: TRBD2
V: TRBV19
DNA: TGTGCCAGTAGATTTCAAGCGGGAGGGTGGCATGAGCAGTTCTTC
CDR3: CASRFQAGGWHEQFF

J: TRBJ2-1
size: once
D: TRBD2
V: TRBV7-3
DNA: TGTGCCAGCAGCTCGACTAGCGGGAGGGCCGCCTACAATGAGCAGTTCTTC
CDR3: CASSSTSGRAAYNEQFF

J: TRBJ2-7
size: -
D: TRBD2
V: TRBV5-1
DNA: TGCGCCAGCAGCTTGGGGGGACTAGGGATCTCCTACGAGCAGTACTTC
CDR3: CASSLGGLGISYEQYF

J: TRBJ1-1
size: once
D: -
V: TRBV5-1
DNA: TGCGCCAGCAGCTTGGAACGGAGGAACACTGAAGCTTTCTTT
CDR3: CASSLERRNTEAFF

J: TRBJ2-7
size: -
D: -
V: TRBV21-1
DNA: TGTGCCAGCAGCAAAGACGGGGATACCTACGAGCAGTACTTC
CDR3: CASSKDGDTYEQYF

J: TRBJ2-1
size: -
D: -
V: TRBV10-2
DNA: TGCGCCAGCAGTGAGTCTGTGGTGGGGCGGTCCTACAATGAGCAGTTCTTC
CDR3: CASSESVVGRSYNEQFF